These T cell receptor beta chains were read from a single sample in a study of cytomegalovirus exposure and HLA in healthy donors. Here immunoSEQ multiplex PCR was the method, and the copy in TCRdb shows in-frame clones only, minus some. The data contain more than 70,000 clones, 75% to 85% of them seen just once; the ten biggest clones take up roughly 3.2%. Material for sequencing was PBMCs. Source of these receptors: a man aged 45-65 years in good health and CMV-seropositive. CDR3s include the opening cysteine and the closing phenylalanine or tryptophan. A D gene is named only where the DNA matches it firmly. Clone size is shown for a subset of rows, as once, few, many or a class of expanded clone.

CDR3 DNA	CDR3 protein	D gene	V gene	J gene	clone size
TGTGCCAGCAGCTCCTACTTTAATGAGCAGTTCTTC	CASSSYFNEQFF	.	TRBV11-3	TRBJ2-1	once
TGTGCCAGCAGTGTAGGACAGGCCATCAGCGGAGCTTTCTTT	CASSVGQAISGAFF	TRBD1	TRBV6-6	TRBJ1-1	few
TGTGCCACCAGCAGAGATGGGACAGGACTCTCCTACAATGAGCAGTTCTTC	CATSRDGTGLSYNEQFF	TRBD1	TRBV15	TRBJ2-1	.
TGTGCCAGCAGCGCCCAGGGGGCGAACACTGAAGCTTTCTTT	CASSAQGANTEAFF	TRBD1	TRBV9	TRBJ1-1	.
TGTGCCAGCAGCAAAGAACAGGGAAACTATGGCTACACCTTC	CASSKEQGNYGYTF	.	TRBV21-1	TRBJ1-2	.
TGCAGCGCTAGCGGGGAATGGGGGGATACGCAGTATTTT	CSASGEWGDTQYF	TRBD2	TRBV29-1	TRBJ2-3	.
TGTGCCAGCAGCTTGTACGCCGTCCGAGGAACTGAAGCTTTCTTT	CASSLYAVRGTEAFF	.	TRBV5-5	TRBJ1-1	.
TGTGCCGTCCGGGAGTTTACGGAGACCCAGTACTTC	CAVREFTETQYF	.	TRBV6-6	TRBJ2-5	few
TGTGCCAGCTCACCTTATCTGCCGGAGATGAACACTGAAGCTTTCTTT	CASSPYLPEMNTEAFF	.	TRBV18	TRBJ1-1	few
TGTGCCAGCAGCTTAGACTGGGACAGCTCCTACGAGCAGTACTTC	CASSLDWDSSYEQYF	TRBD1	TRBV7-9	TRBJ2-7	few
TGCGCCAGCAGCCATCCGGGACAGGGGAGGTACGAGCAGTACTTC	CASSHPGQGRYEQYF	TRBD1	TRBV4-1	TRBJ2-7	.
TGTGCCAGGAAAGTAGCGGGAGGGGCCGATGAGCAGTTCTTC	CARKVAGGADEQFF	TRBD2	TRBV27	TRBJ2-1	.
TGTGCCAGCAGCCCCCGACTAGCGGGAGGAGAGACCCAGTACTTC	CASSPRLAGGETQYF	TRBD2	TRBV5-4	TRBJ2-5	.
TGCGCCAGCAGCCAAGAACGGGGAATTAATGAAAAACTGTTTTTT	CASSQERGINEKLFF	.	TRBV4-1	TRBJ1-4	.
TGTGCCAGTAGTGTTGGACATGGCTACGAGCAGTACTTC	CASSVGHGYEQYF	.	TRBV19	TRBJ2-7	.
TGCGCCAGCAGCTTTGGCCTAGCCTCGGTCGGCGAGACCCAGTACTTC	CASSFGLASVGETQYF	.	TRBV5-1	TRBJ2-5	few